The clone carrying this T cell receptor beta chain was observed a single time. MiXCR, applied by TCRdb to the 5' RACE reads, yields one record per CDR3 protein. Found here are 300,000 to 350,000 distinct CDR3 sequences, approximately 14% of them singletons; the top ten hold 21%. This specimen comes from a study of T-cell memory formation after mild COVID-19. With 6 bases removed from V and 1 base from J, the gap between germline ends came to 16 bases. Germline values: CDR1 LGHDT, CDR2 YNNKEL (reference sequence). The CDR3 spans 15 residues. The V and J genes are TRBV3-1 and TRBJ2-7, with D possibly being TRBD2 (7 bases). The sequencing sample was made of PBMCs or a T cell subset sorted from them (not recorded which). The receptor's source is a man younger than 35 who had mild COVID-19 (a few samples of this study predate the infection). Cell type and time point are not known. The CDR3 coding sequence is TGTGCCAGCAGTTCCCGGCGGGGGCTGTCCTACGAGCAGTACTTC. It translates to CASSSRRGLSYEQYF.